This T cell receptor beta chain is drawn from a study of human T cells and chemical hapten exposure. At the level of the study: Alopecia universalis, totalis or areata was present in patients who were mostly female.

Germline loops: CDR1 LGHNA, CDR2 YSLEER. V was pared by 1 base and J by 1 base, with 11 bases between. CDR3 length equals 16 residues. One entry per CDR3 protein results from TCRdb running MiXCR on the RACE reads. The sample lists tens of thousands of distinct CDR3 sequences, over 7.5% occurring once. Documented time point: patch test 1, 2 weeks after DPC sensitization. Noted treatment: therapeutic diphenylcyclopropenone sensitization with weekly scalp DPC. This receptor was taken from a woman in her 40s with alopecia areata. Some clones in this sample may be carry-over from other donors' samples. The sample consisted of whole blood, taken in connection with sensitization to the hapten diphenylcyclopropenone (DPC). The chain has TRBV4-3 and TRBJ2-4; perhaps TRBD1 as D (5 bases). This CDR3 is CASSQGEYRAKNIQYF. The DNA of the CDR3 is TGCGCCAGCAGCCAAGGGGAATACAGGGCCAAAAACATTCAGTACTTC.